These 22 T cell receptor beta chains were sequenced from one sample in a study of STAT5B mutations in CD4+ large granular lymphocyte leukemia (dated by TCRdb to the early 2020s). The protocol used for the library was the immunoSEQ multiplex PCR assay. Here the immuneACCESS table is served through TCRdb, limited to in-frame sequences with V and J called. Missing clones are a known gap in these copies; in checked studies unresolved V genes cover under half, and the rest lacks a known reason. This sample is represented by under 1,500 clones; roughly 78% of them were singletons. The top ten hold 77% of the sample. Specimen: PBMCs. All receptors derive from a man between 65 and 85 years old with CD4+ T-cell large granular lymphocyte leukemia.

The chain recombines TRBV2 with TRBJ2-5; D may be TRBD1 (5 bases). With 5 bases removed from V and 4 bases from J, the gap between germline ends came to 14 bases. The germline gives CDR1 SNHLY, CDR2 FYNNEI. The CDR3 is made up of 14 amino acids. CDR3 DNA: TGTGCCAGCAGTAGAGAGCAGGGCCGAGAGACCCAGTACTTC. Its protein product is CASSREQGRETQYF.

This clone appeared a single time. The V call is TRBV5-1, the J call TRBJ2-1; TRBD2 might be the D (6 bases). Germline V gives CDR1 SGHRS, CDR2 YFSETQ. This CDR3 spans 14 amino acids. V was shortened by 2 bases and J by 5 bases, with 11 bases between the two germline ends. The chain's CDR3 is CASSLGAGHNEQFF. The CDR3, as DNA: TGCGCCAGCAGCTTAGGGGCGGGGCACAATGAGCAGTTCTTC.

In nucleotides, the CDR3 is TGTGCCAGCAGCTACCCCGGCGCAGGGCGTGAATACCGAGCTTTCTTT. Residues: CASSYPGAGREYRAFF. J is TRBJ1-1 and V is TRBV6-6, with D possibly TRBD1 on 5 matching bases. Trimming removed 6 bases from V and 10 bases from J, with 27 bases in between. The V gene's germline CDR1 is MNHNY and CDR2 SVGAGI (reference sequence). This CDR3 comprises 16 residues.

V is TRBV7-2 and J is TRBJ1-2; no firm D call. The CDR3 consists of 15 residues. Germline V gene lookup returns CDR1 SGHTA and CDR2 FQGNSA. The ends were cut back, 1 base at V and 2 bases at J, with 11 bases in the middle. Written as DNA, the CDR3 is TGTGCCAGCAGCTTAGACATGAACTCCAACTATGGCTACACCTTC. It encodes CASSLDMNSNYGYTF. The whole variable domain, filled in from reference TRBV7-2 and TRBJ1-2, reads GAGVSQSPSNKVTEKGKDVELRCDPISGHTALYWYRQSLGQGLEFLIYFQGNSAPDKSGLPSDRFSAERTGGSVSTLTIQRTQQEDSAVYLCASSLDMNSNYGYTFGSGTRLTVV.

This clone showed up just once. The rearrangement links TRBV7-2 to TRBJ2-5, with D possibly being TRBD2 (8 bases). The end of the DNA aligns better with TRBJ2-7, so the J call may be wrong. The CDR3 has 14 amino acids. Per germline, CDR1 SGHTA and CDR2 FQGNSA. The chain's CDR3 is CASSISGTAYEQYF. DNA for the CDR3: TGTGCCAGCAGCATTAGCGGGACAGCGTACGAGCAGTACTTC.

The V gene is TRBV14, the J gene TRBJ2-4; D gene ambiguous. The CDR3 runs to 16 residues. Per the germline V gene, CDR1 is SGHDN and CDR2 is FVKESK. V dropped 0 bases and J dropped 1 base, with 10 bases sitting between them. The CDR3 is CASSQDGRLAKNIQYF. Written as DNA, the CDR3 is TGTGCCAGCAGCCAAGACGGCCGTTTGGCCAAAAACATTCAGTACTTC.

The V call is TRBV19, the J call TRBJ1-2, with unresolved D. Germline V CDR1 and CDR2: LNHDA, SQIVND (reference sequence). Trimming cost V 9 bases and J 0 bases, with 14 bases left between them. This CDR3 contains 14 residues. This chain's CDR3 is CASRQDGSNYGYTF. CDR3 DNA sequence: TGTGCCAGCCGCCAAGACGGATCTAACTATGGCTACACCTTC. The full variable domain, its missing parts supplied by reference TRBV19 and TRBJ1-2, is DGGITQSPKYLFRKEGQNVTLSCEQNLNHDAMYWYRQDPGQGLRLIYYSQIVNDFQKGDIAEGYSVSREKKESFPLTVTSAQKNPTAFYLCASRQDGSNYGYTFGSGTRLTVV.

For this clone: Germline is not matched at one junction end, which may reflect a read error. This CDR3 reads CRDRRYEQYF. As DNA, the CDR3 is TGCCGGGACAGGCGTTACGAGCAGTACTTC. The chain links TRBV27 to TRBJ2-7; 8 bases are a match to TRBD1. Germline V lookup: CDR1 MNHEY, CDR2 SMNVEV (reference sequence). The CDR3 sequence is 10 residues long.

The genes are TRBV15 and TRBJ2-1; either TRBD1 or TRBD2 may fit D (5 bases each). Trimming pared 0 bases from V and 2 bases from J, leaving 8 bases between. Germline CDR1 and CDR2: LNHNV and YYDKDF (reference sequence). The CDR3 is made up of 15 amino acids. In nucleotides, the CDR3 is TGTGCCACCAGCAGAGAGAGGGGCCCCTACAATGAGCAGTTCTTC. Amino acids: CATSRERGPYNEQFF.

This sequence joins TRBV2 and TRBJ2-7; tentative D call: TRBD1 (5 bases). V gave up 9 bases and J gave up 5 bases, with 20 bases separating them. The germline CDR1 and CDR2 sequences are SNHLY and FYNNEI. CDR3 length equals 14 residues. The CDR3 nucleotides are TGTGCCAGGGTGTGGGGCAGGGCTATTGACGAGCAGTACGTC. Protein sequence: CARVWGRAIDEQYV.

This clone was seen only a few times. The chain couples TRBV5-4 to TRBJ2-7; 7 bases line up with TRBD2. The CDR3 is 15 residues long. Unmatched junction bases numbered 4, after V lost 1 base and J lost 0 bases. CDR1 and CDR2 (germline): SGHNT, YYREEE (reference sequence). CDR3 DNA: TGTGCCAGCAGCTTGAGACGGGAGGTCTCCTACGAGCAGTACTTC. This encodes CASSLRREVSYEQYF.

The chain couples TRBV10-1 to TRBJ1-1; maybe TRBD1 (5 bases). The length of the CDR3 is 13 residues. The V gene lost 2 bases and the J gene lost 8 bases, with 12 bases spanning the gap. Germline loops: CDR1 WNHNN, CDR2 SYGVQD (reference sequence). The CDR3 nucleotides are TGCGCCAGCAGTGAGGGGCAGGGTGAGGAAGCTTTCTTT. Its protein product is CASSEGQGEEAFF.

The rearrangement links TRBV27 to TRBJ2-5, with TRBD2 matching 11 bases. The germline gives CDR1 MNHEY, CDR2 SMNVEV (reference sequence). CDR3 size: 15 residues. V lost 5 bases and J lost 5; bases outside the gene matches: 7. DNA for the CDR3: TGTGCCAGCAGTACGCGACTAGCGGGGCGGGAGACCCAGTACTTC. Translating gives CASSTRLAGRETQYF.

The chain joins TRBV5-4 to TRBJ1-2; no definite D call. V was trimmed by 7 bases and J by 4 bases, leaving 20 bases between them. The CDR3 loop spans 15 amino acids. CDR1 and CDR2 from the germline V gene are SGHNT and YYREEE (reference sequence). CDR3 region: CASRGIPGKTYGYTF. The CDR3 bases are TGTGCCAGCCGTGGTATACCAGGAAAGACCTATGGCTACACCTTC.

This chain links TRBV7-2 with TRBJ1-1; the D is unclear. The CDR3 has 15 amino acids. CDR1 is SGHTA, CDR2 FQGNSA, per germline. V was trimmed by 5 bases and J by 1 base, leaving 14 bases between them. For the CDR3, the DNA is TGTGCCAGCAGCCCTCAGCGGCGGACGAACACTGAAGCTTTCTTT. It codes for CASSPQRRTNTEAFF.

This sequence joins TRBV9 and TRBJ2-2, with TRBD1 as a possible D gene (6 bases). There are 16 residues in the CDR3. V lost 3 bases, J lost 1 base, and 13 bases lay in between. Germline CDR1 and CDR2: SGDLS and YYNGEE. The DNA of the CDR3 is TGTGCCAGCAGCGAAACTTCCAGGGGGAACACCGGGGAGCTGTTTTTT. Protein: CASSETSRGNTGELFF. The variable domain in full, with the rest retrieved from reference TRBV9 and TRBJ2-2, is DSGVTQTPKHLITATGQRVTLRCSPRSGDLSVYWYQQSLDQGLQFLIQYYNGEERAKGNILERFSAQQFPDLHSELNLSSLELGDSALYFCASSETSRGNTGELFFGEGSRLTVL.

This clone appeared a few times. CDR3 DNA: TGTGCCAGCAGTTCGACCCAGGGGCTCTACGAGCAGTACTTC. This codes for CASSSTQGLYEQYF. The rearrangement uses TRBV5-5 and TRBJ2-7, with D possibly being TRBD1 (6 bases). The CDR3 covers 14 residues. Germline loops: CDR1 SGHKS, CDR2 YYEKEE (reference sequence). Trimming removed 5 bases from V and 3 bases from J, with 15 bases in between.

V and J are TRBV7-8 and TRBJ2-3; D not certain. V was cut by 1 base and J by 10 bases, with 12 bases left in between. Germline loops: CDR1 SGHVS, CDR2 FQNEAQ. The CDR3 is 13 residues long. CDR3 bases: TGTGCCAGCAGCTTAGATGGAAGGTCGTCGCAGTATTTT. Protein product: CASSLDGRSSQYF.

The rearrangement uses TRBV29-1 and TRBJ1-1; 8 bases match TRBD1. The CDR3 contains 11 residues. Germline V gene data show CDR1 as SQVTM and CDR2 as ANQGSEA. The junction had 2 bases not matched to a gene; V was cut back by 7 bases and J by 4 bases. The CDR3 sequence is CSADRGTEAFF. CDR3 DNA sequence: TGCAGCGCTGACAGGGGCACTGAAGCTTTCTTT.

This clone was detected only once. The DNA of the CDR3 is TGCGCCAGCAGCTCAGGACTAGCGGCCCAAGAGACCCAGTACTTC. Its translation is CASSSGLAAQETQYF. The chain joins TRBV5-1 to TRBJ2-5; TRBD2 matches 10 bases. CDR3 size: 15 residues. J lost 1 base, V lost 3 bases, and 3 bases had no gene match. Per germline, CDR1 SGHRS and CDR2 YFSETQ.

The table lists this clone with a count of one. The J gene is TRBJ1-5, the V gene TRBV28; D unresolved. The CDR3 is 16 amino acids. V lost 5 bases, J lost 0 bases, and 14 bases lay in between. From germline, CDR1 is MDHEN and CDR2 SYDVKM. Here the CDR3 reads CASSPSGRDSNQPQHF. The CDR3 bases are TGTGCCAGCAGTCCCAGCGGTAGGGATAGCAATCAGCCCCAGCATTTT.

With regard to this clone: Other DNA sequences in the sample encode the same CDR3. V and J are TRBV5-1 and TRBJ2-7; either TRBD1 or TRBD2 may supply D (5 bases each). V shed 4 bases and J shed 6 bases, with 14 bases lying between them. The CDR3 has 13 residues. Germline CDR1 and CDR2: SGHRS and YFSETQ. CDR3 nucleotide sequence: TGCGCCAGCAGCATAGGGACGGGCCGCGAGCAGTACGTC. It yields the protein CASSIGTGREQYV.